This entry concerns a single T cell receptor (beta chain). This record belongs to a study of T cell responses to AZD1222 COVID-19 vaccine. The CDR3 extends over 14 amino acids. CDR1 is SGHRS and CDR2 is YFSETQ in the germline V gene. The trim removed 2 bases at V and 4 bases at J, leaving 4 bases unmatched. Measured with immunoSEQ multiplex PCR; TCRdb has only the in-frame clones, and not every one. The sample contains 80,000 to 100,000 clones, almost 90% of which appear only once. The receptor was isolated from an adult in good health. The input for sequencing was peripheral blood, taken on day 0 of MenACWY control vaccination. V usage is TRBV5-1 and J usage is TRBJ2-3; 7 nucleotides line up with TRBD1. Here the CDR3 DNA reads TGCGCCAGCAGCTTTACCGGGACAGCAGATACGCAGTATTTT. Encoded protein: CASSFTGTADTQYF.